This T cell receptor (beta chain) was sequenced for a study of T cell responses to AZD1222 COVID-19 vaccine. Study observations and caveats: Only a handful of individuals given AZD1222 were seropositive at baseline. The donor cohort was predominantly white British with a female majority, and clonal diversity may have been underestimated. Vaccination with two AZD1222 doses was followed by a rise in Spike-specific TCR breadth and depth.

This clone appeared once. Its antigen is still unknown. Sequenced by immunoSEQ multiplex PCR; TCRdb stores in-frame clones only, minus some. Among roughly 100,000 clones, approximately 91% were seen once, and the ten largest hold around 3.9%. Trimming left V 11 bases short and J 4 bases short, with 26 bases between. This CDR3 comprises 16 residues. The V gene's germline CDR1 is SGHAT and CDR2 FQNNGV. The source material was peripheral blood, sampled on day 0 of AZD1222 vaccination. The chain combines TRBV11-2 with TRBJ2-5, with D perhaps matching TRBD1 or TRBD2 (5 bases each). This TCR came from an adult in good health. The CDR3 spells CASLARDHTPSETQYF. The DNA of the CDR3 is TGTGCCTCCCTCGCCAGGGACCACACCCCCTCAGAGACCCAGTACTTC.